The 3 T cell receptor beta chains below all came from one sample that was sequenced in a study of blood T cell repertoires in COVID-19 (dated by TCRdb to the early 2020s). The method was the immunoSEQ multiplex PCR assay. Not all clones reach the TCRdb copy of this immuneACCESS table, which keeps in-frame sequences only. Checked studies attribute under half of the gap to unresolved V genes and leave the rest unexplained. The table for this sample lists 400,000 to 550,000 clones; 70% to 90% of them were counted only once. The ten largest clones represent roughly 2% of the sample. The sample comprised PBMCs or T cells enriched from blood (not recorded which). Receptor source: a woman between 18 and 30 years old with acute COVID-19.

The genes are TRBV7-9 and TRBJ2-5; 8 bases line up with TRBD1. Germline V gene sequence: CDR1 SEHNR, CDR2 FQNEAQ (reference sequence). V was pared by 5 bases and J by 5 bases, with 7 bases of the junction left unmatched. CDR3 length equals 14 residues. The CDR3 nucleotides are TGTGCCAGCAGCGGTCGACAGGGGTGGGAGACCCAGTACTTC. Protein product: CASSGRQGWETQYF.

The V gene is TRBV28, the J gene TRBJ1-1; D is unclear. CDR3 length: 15 residues. Germline lookup yields CDR1 MDHEN and CDR2 SYDVKM. The V end was cut by 3 bases, the J end by 0 bases, with 11 bases between. In DNA form, the CDR3 reads TGTGCCAGCAGTTTCCCTATCCATATGAACACTGAAGCTTTCTTT. Protein product: CASSFPIHMNTEAFF.

V is TRBV6-5 and J is TRBJ2-1; D unclear. The CDR3 has 15 residues. V dropped 2 bases and J dropped 0 bases, with 8 bases sitting between them. CDR1 and CDR2 (germline): MNHEY, SVGAGI. CDR3 DNA: TGTGCCAGCAGTTACGTTCCGAGCTCCTACAATGAGCAGTTCTTC. As protein: CASSYVPSSYNEQFF.